Following are 15 T cell receptor beta chains from one sample sequenced in a study of tumor-infiltrating lymphocytes in primary liver carcinoma. Total RNA and DNA came together from approximately 22-30 mg of bulk tissue without cell sorting. Researchers generated TCR beta cDNA from around 510 ng of total RNA, relying on a constant-region primer. Generation of the TCR beta libraries relied on three nested multiplex PCR rounds using slightly modified ARM-PCR. Two initial PCR rounds of around 9 cycles each paired TRBV1-TRBV30 forward primers with a C-beta reverse primer. TCRdb redid the calling of the multiplex PCR reads with MiXCR, one entry per CDR3 protein. The sample includes roughly 200,000 distinct CDR3 sequences, around four fifths of them seen just once. Sequenced: tumor tissue from primary liver carcinoma. The receptor source for this set is a man aged 40-49 years with primary liver carcinoma and hepatitis B virus infection.

This chain uses TRBV10-3 with TRBJ2-1, with D possibly TRBD1 on 5 matching bases. The germline V gene has CDR1 ENHRY and CDR2 SYGVKD. The CDR3 is 14 amino acids. V shed 8 bases and J shed 3 bases, with 14 bases lying between them. CDR3 bases: TGTGCCATCTCCAGGGCCCTTGGCTACAATGAGCAGTTCTTC. Residues: CAISRALGYNEQFF.

On this clonotype: The junction departs from germline at one end; a sequencing error may be responsible. This sequence joins TRBV6-1 and TRBJ2-1; the D call may be TRBD1 or TRBD2 (5 bases each). This CDR3 contains 13 residues. The germline CDR1 and CDR2 sequences are MNHNS and SASEGT. The CDR3 region is CVSSEERGIEQLF. In DNA, the CDR3 is TGTGTCAGCAGTGAAGAGAGGGGCATTGAGCAGCTCTTC.

Comments on this clonotype: A much bigger clone sits one base away, suggesting this may be a read error. This sequence joins TRBV28 and TRBJ2-2, with D uncertain. The V gene's germline CDR1 is MDHEN and CDR2 SYDVKM. This CDR3 comprises 14 residues. For the CDR3, the DNA is TGTACCACCAGTGGCTACACTAACACCGGGGAGCTGTTTTTT. Its protein product is CTTSGYTNTGELFF.

This clonotype occurred once. The J gene is TRBJ2-1, the V gene TRBV29-1; TRBD2 matches at 7 bases. This CDR3 spans 14 amino acids. CDR1 is SQVTM, CDR2 ANQGSEA, per germline. This chain's CDR3 is CSIGVGEGYNEQFF. The CDR3 coding sequence is TGCAGTATTGGGGTCGGGGAGGGTTACAATGAGCAGTTCTTC.

A note on this clonotype: Germline and junction disagree at one end, which may indicate a read error. The chain couples TRBV11-2 to TRBJ2-5; D is unclear. The CDR3 sequence is 15 residues long. Germline V gene lookup returns CDR1 SGHAT and CDR2 FQNNGV. Here the CDR3 DNA reads TGTACCAGCAGCTTAACGCCCCATAACGAGGAGACCCAGTACTTC. This codes for CTSSLTPHNEETQYF.

The chain joins TRBV11-1 to TRBJ2-1; D is perhaps TRBD2 (5 bases). With 7 bases removed from V and 7 bases from J, the gap between germline ends came to 26 bases. The germline V gene encodes CDR1 SGHAT and CDR2 FQDESV (reference sequence). The CDR3 runs 17 residues. CDR3 residues: CASISNGMSRSFNEQFF. The CDR3 bases are TGTGCCAGCATTTCAAACGGGATGAGCAGGTCGTTTAATGAGCAGTTCTTC.

Concerning this clonotype itself: This is likely a read error, given that the CDR3 carries no conserved phenylalanine or tryptophan at its end. The chain joins TRBV12-3 or TRBV12-4 to TRBJ2-3; 8 bases map to TRBD2. The junction had 7 bases not matched to a gene; V was cut back by 7 bases and J by 4 bases. The length of the CDR3 is 14 residues. The CDR3 nucleotides are TGTGCCAGCACTCCCGGGACTAGACCAGATACGCAGTATTTA. Translation gives CASTPGTRPDTQYL.

Notes on this clonotype: At one boundary the junction diverges from the germline segment, which might be a read error. The V call is TRBV10-2, the J call TRBJ1-2, with a possible D match to TRBD1 (5 bases). This CDR3 is 14 amino acids long. Germline loops: CDR1 WSHSY, CDR2 SAAADI. CDR3 protein: CASSEQVTNYGYTF. In nucleotides, the CDR3 is TGCGCCAGCAGTGAACAGGTGACAAACTATGGTTACACCTTC.

There are a few counts of this clonotype. A much bigger clone sits one base away, suggesting this may be a read error. The chain uses TRBV30 and TRBJ1-5; TRBD1 agrees at 12 bases. The CDR3 totals 14 residues. V was clipped by 4 bases and J by 6 bases; unmatched bases: 4. CDR1 is GTSNPN, CDR2 SVGIG, per germline (reference sequence). The CDR3 loop reads CAWNGTGGGQPQHF. The CDR3 nucleotides are TGTGCCTGGAATGGGACAGGGGGCGGTCAGCCCCAGCATTTT.

The J gene is TRBJ1-1, the V gene TRBV29-1, with a tentative D call TRBD1 (5 bases). This CDR3 has 12 amino acids. The germline V gene has CDR1 SQVTM and CDR2 ANQGSEA. The ends were cut back, 6 bases at V and 13 bases at J, with 21 bases in the middle. The CDR3 spells CSVTSGNTEIFF. The DNA of the CDR3 is TGCAGCGTCACCTCAGGGAACACTGAAATTTTCTTT.

About this clonotype: At one end the junction does not follow the germline gene, possibly because of a read error. The chain is built from TRBV5-1 and TRBJ2-4; D remains unclear. Germline CDR1 is SGHRS and CDR2 is YFSETQ. The CDR3 runs 14 residues. CDR3 region: CASSFGYHKNIQYF. As DNA, the CDR3 is TGTGCCAGCAGCTTCGGATATCACAAAAACATTCAGTACTTC.

The chain uses TRBV5-4 and TRBJ2-2; D call uncertain. CDR3 length: 14 residues. With 10 bases removed from V and 6 bases from J, the gap between germline ends came to 19 bases. The germline V gene encodes CDR1 SGHNT and CDR2 YYREEE (reference sequence). Here the CDR3 reads CAYSGPRGPGELFF. CDR3 sequence (DNA): TGTGCCTATTCCGGGCCGAGAGGTCCCGGGGAGCTGTTTTTT.

As for this clonotype: A read error may account for a junction end that differs from germline. The chain recombines TRBV11-2 with TRBJ2-2, with D perhaps TRBD1 or TRBD2 (5 bases each). Germline CDR1 SGHAT, CDR2 FQNNGV. There are 14 residues in the CDR3. The CDR3 sequence: CASSKDSDTGELFF. The CDR3, as DNA: TGTGCCAGCAGCAAAGATTCGGACACCGGGGAACTGTTTTTT.

This chain links TRBV6-5 with TRBJ2-1; D is unclear. V was trimmed by 8 bases and J by 2 bases, leaving 16 bases between them. This CDR3 has 15 residues. Germline V lookup: CDR1 MNHEY, CDR2 SVGAGI. CDR3 sequence (DNA): TGTGCCAGCCGGTCCAGCAGGAAAGCCTACAATGAGCAGTTCTTC. It specifies CASRSSRKAYNEQFF.

Worth noting for this clonotype: An end of the junction does not agree with germline; a read error may underlie this. The chain carries TRBV28 and TRBJ2-5, with 10 bases matching TRBD2. This CDR3 has 16 residues. Germline V CDR1 and CDR2: MDHEN, SYDVKM. The CDR3 spells CANSPGLAEGGETQYF. In DNA form, the CDR3 reads TGTGCCAACAGTCCTGGACTAGCGGAAGGTGGTGAGACCCAGTACTTC.